The clone carrying this T cell receptor beta chain turned up a few times. Its antigen remains unknown. Single viable CD3+CD4+CD8-CD45RO+ cells were sorted as the memory CD4+ T cells. CD4+ T cells were isolated by positive magnetic selection. The source of the sample is a study of memory CD4+ T cells and cytomegalovirus serostatus. Across the whole study: This sample comes from healthy Belgian adults, eight or nine CMV seropositive, 24 seronegative.

Measured with immunoSEQ multiplex PCR; TCRdb has only the in-frame clones, and not every one. Here the sample spans about 46,000 clones, 77% being singletons. Whole-study findings and limits: Of approximately 160 reported CMV TCRbeta sequences, around 62 were found in memory CD4+ repertoires.

Trimming cost V 4 bases and J 10 bases; bases outside gene matches: 10. Germline-derived CDR1 and CDR2 are LNHDA and SQIVND (reference sequence). This CDR3 is 14 amino acids long. The source is an adult in good health and CMV-seronegative. Sequencing was done on a sample of memory CD4+ T cells from blood. V and J are TRBV19 and TRBJ1-1, with 9 bases lining up with TRBD1. For the CDR3, the DNA is TGTGCCAGTAGTAACATACCGGGACAGGGAACAGCTTTCTTT. This sequence encodes CASSNIPGQGTAFF.